This T cell receptor (beta chain) was sequenced for a study of vaccination and CD4 T cells after COVID-19. About this clonotype itself: No antigen is known for it.

Sequenced with the Oncomine TCR Beta short-read assay was DNA taken from cultured CD4+ T cells. From cultured CD4+ T cells, genomic DNA was extracted. TCRdb re-analysed the PCR reads in MiXCR, keeping a single row per CDR3 protein. In the table there are about 15,000 distinct CDR3 sequences, under 50% of which are singletons. Treatment noted: approximately nine-day PBMC culture with coronavirus spike peptide pools or control peptides (ViraFEST assay). Under the ViraFEST approach, antigen-specific T cells were expanded with peptide pools and TCRs subsequently sequenced. The sequenced sample consisted of CD4+ T cells from blood, cultured in vitro. This receptor was obtained from a human donor who had recovered from COVID-19.

In DNA form, the CDR3 reads TGCAGTGCTACGGGACCCAAAGAGACCCAGTACTTC. Its translation: CSATGPKETQYF. The rearrangement links TRBV20-1 to TRBJ2-5; the D gene could be TRBD1 or TRBD2 (5 bases each). Germline values: CDR1 DFQATT, CDR2 SNEGSKA (reference sequence). The ends were cut back, 4 bases at V and 3 bases at J, with 9 bases in the middle. CDR3 length: 12 residues.